The following is a T cell receptor (beta chain) sequence with its context. This entry comes from a study of blood T cell repertoires in COVID-19. Method: immunoSEQ multiplex PCR; TCRdb's copy keeps in-frame clones and lacks some. The sample lists approximately 85,000 clones, around 84% occurring once. Germline lookup yields CDR1 SGHTA and CDR2 FQGTGA. The germline V and J ends were trimmed by 4 bases and 4 bases, with 8 bases remaining between them. There are 13 residues in the CDR3. The source of this sequence is a woman aged 80 or over in a cohort sampled during active or convalescent COVID-19. What was sequenced was peripheral blood. The chain is built from TRBV7-3 and TRBJ1-3, with no clear D. CDR3 DNA sequence: TGTGCCAGCAGCTCGGGGTTAGGAAACACCATATATTTT. Its protein is CASSSGLGNTIYF.